Listed below are T cell receptor beta chains from one sample, sequenced in a study of shared clonotypes between healthy human individuals. Repertoires were generated with immunoSEQ multiplex PCR, while TCRdb's copy carries only in-frame clones and drops some. The sample includes about 2.3 million clones, 90% to 95% seen only once; the top ten take 0.3% to 0.4%. The specimen sequenced was naive CD4+ T cells from PBMCs. These receptors were obtained from a man between 18 and 35 years old in good health. Some clones in this sample may be carry-over from other donors' samples. Both conserved end residues are part of each CDR3. D genes are given only for firm matches. Rows may omit the clone size; those that give it use once, few, many or a size class.

V gene	J gene	D gene	clone size	CDR3 protein	CDR3 DNA
TRBV13	TRBJ1-5	-	-	CASSLGSNQPQHF	TGTGCCAGCAGCTTGGGAAGCAATCAGCCCCAGCATTTT
TRBV12-5	TRBJ2-5	TRBD1	-	CASGLIGGETQYF	TGTGCTAGTGGTTTGATAGGGGGCGAGACCCAGTACTTC
TRBV5-4	TRBJ1-1	-	-	CASSYGWGTEAFF	TGTGCCAGCAGCTACGGGTGGGGCACTGAAGCTTTCTTT
TRBV2	TRBJ2-7	-	-	CASSGQSYEQYF	TGTGCCAGCAGCGGACAGTCCTACGAGCAGTACTTC
TRBV5-1	TRBJ2-1	-	-	CASRRENADNEQFF	TGCGCCAGCAGGCGAGAGAACGCTGACAATGAGCAGTTCTTC
TRBV18	TRBJ2-7	TRBD2	-	CASSPAGGLAGEQYF	TGTGCCAGCTCACCAGCAGGAGGACTAGCCGGCGAGCAGTACTTC
TRBV21-1	TRBJ2-3	-	-	CARAPGLAEGTDTQYF	TGTGCCAGAGCCCCCGGACTAGCGGAAGGGACAGATACGCAGTATTTT
TRBV10-3	TRBJ2-7	-	-	CAIWRGFSYEQYF	TGTGCCATCTGGAGGGGGTTCTCCTACGAGCAGTACTTC
TRBV11-1	TRBJ2-7	-	-	CASSLKLLWVGHEQYF	TGTGCCAGCAGCTTAAAGTTGTTGTGGGTAGGCCACGAGCAGTACTTC
TRBV6-1	TRBJ2-1	TRBD2	once	CASREREGYNEQFF	TGTGCCAGCAGGGAGCGGGAGGGGTACAATGAGCAGTTCTTC
TRBV5-1	TRBJ2-3	-	-	CASSISLDTQYF	TGCGCCAGCAGTATTTCGTTGGATACGCAGTATTTT
TRBV10-3	TRBJ1-2	TRBD1	-	CAISRTGSNYGYTF	TGTGCCATCAGCAGGACAGGGTCTAACTATGGCTACACCTTC
TRBV4-1	TRBJ1-5	TRBD1	-	CASSHSSQGAGQPQHF	TGCGCCAGCAGCCACTCCTCCCAGGGGGCTGGCCAGCCCCAGCATTTT
TRBV7-2	TRBJ2-7	-	-	CASSQTRASYEQYF	TGTGCCAGCAGCCAGACTAGGGCCTCCTACGAGCAGTACTTC
TRBV27	TRBJ1-1	-	-	CASSKEVPNTEAFF	TGTGCCAGCAGTAAAGAGGTCCCCAACACTGAAGCTTTCTTT
TRBV19	TRBJ1-1	-	-	CASSRAENTEAFF	TGTGCCAGTAGTAGAGCAGAAAACACTGAAGCTTTCTTT
TRBV7-6	TRBJ1-2	TRBD1	-	CASSQRQGQDGYTF	TGTGCCAGCAGCCAAAGACAGGGCCAGGATGGCTACACCTTC
TRBV5-1	TRBJ1-4	-	-	CASSLGQSREKLFF	TGCGCCAGCAGCTTAGGACAGAGCCGCGAAAAACTGTTTTTT
TRBV9	TRBJ2-1	-	-	CASSVGRVATFSYNEQFF	TGTGCCAGCAGCGTAGGAAGAGTAGCGACCTTCTCCTACAATGAGCAGTTCTTC
TRBV6-1	TRBJ1-5	-	-	CASSENPPSPQHF	TGTGCCAGCAGTGAGAACCCCCCCAGTCCCCAGCATTTT
TRBV5-4	TRBJ2-7	-	-	CASSLEGGQSYEQYF	TGTGCCAGCAGCTTGGAGGGGGGACAGTCCTACGAGCAGTACTTC
TRBV4-2	TRBJ2-6	TRBD1	-	CASSQPSPGTGSGANVLTF	TGTGCCAGCAGCCAACCAAGTCCCGGGACAGGGTCTGGGGCCAACGTCCTGACTTTC
TRBV6-1	TRBJ2-7	-	-	CASYRRGGHPYEQYF	TGTGCCAGCTATCGAAGGGGGGGTCATCCCTACGAGCAGTACTTC
TRBV28	TRBJ2-1	TRBD2	-	CASSLYGRDQLSYNEQFF	TGTGCCAGCAGTTTATACGGGAGGGACCAACTCTCCTACAATGAGCAGTTCTTC
TRBV12-5	TRBJ2-1	TRBD2	-	CASGGGTSGKQDNEQFF	TGTGCTAGTGGTGGGGGGACTAGCGGGAAACAAGACAATGAGCAGTTCTTC
TRBV2	TRBJ1-3	-	-	CASSEDGSGIRNTIYF	TGTGCCAGCAGTGAAGACGGCAGTGGAATTAGAAACACCATATATTTT
TRBV27	TRBJ1-3	-	-	CASSSLRPLRLSGNTIYF	TGTGCCAGCAGTTCCCTGCGCCCTTTAAGACTCTCTGGAAACACCATATATTTT
TRBV4-1	TRBJ2-1	-	-	CASSQDTARGAYNEQFF	TGCGCCAGCAGCCAAGATACAGCGCGGGGTGCCTACAATGAGCAGTTCTTC
TRBV5-1	TRBJ2-3	-	-	CASSHGIAQDTQYF	TGCGCCAGCAGCCACGGTATAGCGCAAGATACGCAGTATTTT
TRBV15	TRBJ1-5	TRBD1	-	CATTRTGSDGEPQHF	TGTGCCACCACCAGGACAGGGTCGGATGGGGAGCCCCAGCATTTT
TRBV18	TRBJ1-5	-	-	CASQPSLRGGNQPQHF	TGTGCCAGCCAACCGAGCCTGAGGGGGGGGAATCAGCCCCAGCATTTT
TRBV7-2	TRBJ2-3	-	-	CASSLYGGVGSDTQYF	TGTGCCAGCAGCTTATATGGCGGGGTGGGTTCGGATACGCAGTATTTT
TRBV5-6	TRBJ1-4	-	-	CASSLKISGGNEKLFF	TGTGCCAGCAGCCTGAAAATATCGGGGGGGAACGAAAAACTGTTTTTT
TRBV7-6	TRBJ2-1	-	-	CASSSGGGSYNEQFF	TGTGCCAGCAGCTCTGGGGGTGGGTCCTACAATGAGCAGTTCTTC
TRBV7-9	TRBJ1-1	TRBD1	-	CASSRDRGSKGDTEAFF	TGTGCCAGCAGCAGGGACAGAGGGTCGAAAGGGGACACTGAAGCTTTCTTT
TRBV13	TRBJ2-7	TRBD1	once	CASSPRRDSYEQYF	TGTGCCAGCAGCCCCCGCAGGGACAGCTACGAGCAGTACTTC
TRBV27	TRBJ1-1	-	-	CASSLRVGTEAFF	TGTGCCAGCAGTTTACGCGTAGGCACTGAAGCTTTCTTT
TRBV5-1	TRBJ2-7	TRBD2	-	CASSPNPGLAAYEQYF	TGCGCCAGCAGCCCCAACCCGGGACTAGCAGCGTACGAGCAGTACTTC
TRBV5-5	TRBJ2-7	-	-	CASSYEETMAPYEQYF	TGTGCCAGCAGCTATGAGGAGACGATGGCCCCCTACGAGCAGTACTTC
TRBV6-5	TRBJ1-5	TRBD1	-	CASRRQGASNQPQHF	TGTGCCAGCAGACGACAGGGGGCTAGCAATCAGCCCCAGCATTTT
TRBV2	TRBJ1-2	-	-	CASSEALGGDYGYTF	TGTGCCAGCAGTGAAGCGCTCGGGGGCGACTATGGCTACACCTTC
TRBV11-2	TRBJ2-3	-	-	CASSLERGGTDTQYF	TGTGCCAGCAGCTTGGAACGGGGTGGCACAGATACGCAGTATTTT
TRBV9	TRBJ2-3	-	-	CASSDARGTDTQYF	TGTGCCAGCAGCGACGCCCGGGGCACAGATACGCAGTATTTT
TRBV12-5	TRBJ1-1	-	few	CASADGQPFTEAFF	TGTGCTAGTGCCGACGGACAACCCTTCACTGAAGCTTTCTTT
TRBV11-2	TRBJ1-3	-	-	CASSLVSGLPGNTIYF	TGTGCCAGCAGCTTAGTGTCAGGGCTACCTGGAAACACCATATATTTT
TRBV7-8	TRBJ1-5	-	-	CASSLAGYSNQPQHF	TGTGCCAGCAGCTTAGCCGGGTATAGCAATCAGCCCCAGCATTTT
TRBV5-1	TRBJ2-3	-	once	CASSAGQWGGTDTQYF	TGCGCCAGCAGCGCCGGACAGTGGGGAGGCACAGATACGCAGTATTTT
TRBV30	TRBJ1-1	-	once	CAWGPSRTEAFF	TGTGCCTGGGGACCTTCGCGGACTGAAGCTTTCTTT
TRBV2	TRBJ2-3	-	-	CASSELGPNTDTQYF	TGTGCCAGCAGTGAATTGGGACCCAACACAGATACGCAGTATTTT
TRBV5-1	TRBJ2-7	-	-	CASSPDSSFYEQYF	TGCGCCAGCAGCCCCGACTCGTCCTTCTACGAGCAGTACTTC